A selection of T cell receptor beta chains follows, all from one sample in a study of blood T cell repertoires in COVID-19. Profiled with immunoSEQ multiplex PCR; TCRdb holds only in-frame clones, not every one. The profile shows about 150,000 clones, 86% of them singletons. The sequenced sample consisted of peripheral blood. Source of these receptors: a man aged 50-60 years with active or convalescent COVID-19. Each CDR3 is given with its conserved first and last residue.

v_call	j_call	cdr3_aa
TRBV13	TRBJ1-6	CASSLNRGQYNSPLHF
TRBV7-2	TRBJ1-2	CASSLEAGRSFYGYTF
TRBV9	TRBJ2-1	CASSVRTGGYSYNEQFF
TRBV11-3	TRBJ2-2	CASSLARGTGELFF
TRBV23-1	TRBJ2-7	CASSQTLPPSTYEQYF
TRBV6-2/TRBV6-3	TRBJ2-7	CASSYDGGTYEQYF
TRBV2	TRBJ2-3	CASSDRSFSSTDTQYF
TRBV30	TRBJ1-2	CAWSLQGFGYTF
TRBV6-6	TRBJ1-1	CASSFGQGAAEAFF
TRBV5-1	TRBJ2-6	CARSRGGQGFPGANVLTF
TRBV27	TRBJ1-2	CASSTGPANYGYTF
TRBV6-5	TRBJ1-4	CASSHRDSYEKLFF